These 10 T cell receptor beta chains were all obtained from the same sample, sequenced in a study of T cell responses to AZD1222 COVID-19 vaccine. Generated by immunoSEQ multiplex PCR, the TCRdb table keeps only in-frame clones and is missing some. The sample has 100,000 to 150,000 clones, around 92% seen once. Source: peripheral blood, taken on day 0 of AZD1222 vaccination. The receptors were sampled from an adult in good health.

The chain combines TRBV5-1 with TRBJ2-3; 7 positions match TRBD2. Germline V gene data show CDR1 as SGHRS and CDR2 as YFSETQ. The CDR3 extends over 15 amino acids. J gave up 3 bases and V 0 bases, and 4 bases lay outside the gene matches. CDR3 DNA: TGCGCCAGCAGCTTGGCCGCGGGAGCGACAGATACGCAGTATTTT. It yields the protein CASSLAAGATDTQYF. Based on the CDR3 plus reference TRBV5-1 and TRBJ2-3, the full variable domain is KAGVTQTPRYLIKTRGQQVTLSCSPISGHRSVSWYQQTPGQGLQFLFEYFSETQRNKGNFPGRFSGRQFSNSRSEMNVSTLELGDSALYLCASSLAAGATDTQYFGPGTRLTVL.

This clone was detected only a few times. The rearrangement uses TRBV3-1 (or the pseudogene TRBV3-2) and TRBJ2-2, with unresolved D. This CDR3 contains 16 residues. Trimming took off 4 bases at V and 3 bases at J, with 15 bases between the two ends. Germline V lookup: CDR1 LGHDT, CDR2 YNNKEL (reference sequence). CDR3 nucleotide sequence: TGTGCCAGCAGCCCAAAGAGGTGGCCTGACACCGGGGAGCTGTTTTTT. It is translated as CASSPKRWPDTGELFF.

The chain joins TRBV28 to TRBJ2-7, with TRBD1 matching over 10 bases. V lost 6 bases to trimming and J lost 6 bases; unmatched junction nucleotides: 11. The CDR3 has 15 residues. Germline CDR1 and CDR2: MDHEN and SYDVKM. The CDR3 nucleotides read TGTGCCAGCAGGGGACAGGGGTCCTACCCCAGCGAGCAGTACTTC. Encoded protein: CASRGQGSYPSEQYF.

This clone was observed a few times. The chain combines TRBV3-1 (or the pseudogene TRBV3-2) with TRBJ1-3, with TRBD1 as a possible D gene (6 bases). V shed 4 bases and J shed 7 bases, with 14 bases lying between them. Germline V lookup: CDR1 LGHDT, CDR2 YNNKEL (reference sequence). This CDR3 comprises 14 residues. This chain's CDR3 is CASSPSGARNTIYF. The CDR3, as DNA: TGTGCCAGCAGCCCTTCAGGGGCTAGGAACACCATATATTTT.

As DNA, the CDR3 is TGTGCCAGCAGTTTAGCGGGACAGCGATACAATGAGCAGTTCTTC. Its translation: CASSLAGQRYNEQFF. V and J are TRBV27 and TRBJ2-1, with D possibly being TRBD1 (7 bases). Germline lookup yields CDR1 MNHEY and CDR2 SMNVEV (reference sequence). V lost 2 bases and J 4 bases, leaving 12 bases between the germline ends. The CDR3 is 15 amino acids.

The V gene is TRBV24-1, the J gene TRBJ1-4; 9 bases match TRBD1. The CDR3 totals 23 residues. V lost 6 bases and J lost 0; bases outside the gene matches: 25. Per germline, CDR1 KGHDR and CDR2 SFDVKD. The chain's CDR3 is CATSRETGGDINGGDATNEKLFF. CDR3 bases: TGTGCCACCAGTAGGGAGACAGGGGGTGACATCAACGGGGGTGATGCAACTAATGAAAAACTGTTTTTT.

The V call is TRBV6-5, the J call TRBJ1-2; 8 bases match TRBD1. From germline, CDR1 is MNHEY and CDR2 SVGAGI. CDR3 length: 15 amino acids. The J segment lost 8 bases and the V segment lost 6 bases, leaving 14 bases of the junction unmatched. The CDR3 region is CASRSGRTGTGGYTF. CDR3 DNA sequence: TGTGCCAGCAGATCCGGAAGGACAGGGACGGGCGGCTACACCTTC.

V usage is TRBV30 and J usage is TRBJ2-7, with 7 bases identical to TRBD1. This CDR3 has 15 amino acids. Germline CDR1 is GTSNPN and CDR2 is SVGIG (reference sequence). The junction had 11 bases not matched to a gene; V was cut back by 3 bases and J by 3 bases. CDR3 in amino acids: CAWSYPRQGIYEQYF. The CDR3 coding sequence is TGTGCCTGGAGCTACCCGAGACAGGGAATCTACGAGCAGTACTTC.

The chain combines TRBV5-4 with TRBJ2-5; D gene uncertain. CDR1 and CDR2 (germline): SGHNT, YYREEE (reference sequence). V dropped 4 bases and J dropped 1 base, with 8 bases sitting between them. The CDR3 consists of 13 residues. As DNA, the CDR3 is TGTGCCAGCAGCAGAGGAACCCAAGAGACCCAGTACTTC. The encoded protein is CASSRGTQETQYF.

Notes on this clone: At one end, the junction sequence differs from germline, possibly due to a read error. J is TRBJ2-1 and V is TRBV12-3 or TRBV12-4; TRBD2 matches 10 bases. The CDR3 is made up of 13 amino acids. CDR3 in amino acids: CASSLAGAYEQFF. In DNA, the CDR3 is TGTGCCAGCAGTCTAGCGGGAGCCTATGAGCAGTTCTTC.